Included here is one TCR beta chain sequence, with context. The data were produced by immunoSEQ multiplex PCR, yet TCRdb's version contains in-frame clones alone and is incomplete. The sample lists about 660,000 clones, more than 75% seen once, with 0.0095% to 0.012% in the top ten. This entry is derived from a study of shared T cell receptors in the human thymus. The sample also formed part of further work on human thymus T cells. As reported in that work: Donation came from healthy Finnish infants having corrective surgery for congenital heart defects. An apparent bias in V and J gene usage was seen in thymic and blood repertoires.

This clonotype was obtained from a boy in the first two years of life with a congenital heart defect. The sequencing input was thymocytes.

CDR3 DNA: TGTGCCAGCAGCCAGACGGGACAGAACCAAGAGACCCAGTACTTC. Protein sequence: CASSQTGQNQETQYF. The gene calls are TRBV13 and TRBJ2-5; 7 bases agree with TRBD1. The CDR3 is made up of 15 amino acids. V dropped 5 bases and J dropped 0; count of bases not matched to a gene: 6. Looked up from germline, CDR1 is PRHDT and CDR2 is FYEKMQ (reference sequence).